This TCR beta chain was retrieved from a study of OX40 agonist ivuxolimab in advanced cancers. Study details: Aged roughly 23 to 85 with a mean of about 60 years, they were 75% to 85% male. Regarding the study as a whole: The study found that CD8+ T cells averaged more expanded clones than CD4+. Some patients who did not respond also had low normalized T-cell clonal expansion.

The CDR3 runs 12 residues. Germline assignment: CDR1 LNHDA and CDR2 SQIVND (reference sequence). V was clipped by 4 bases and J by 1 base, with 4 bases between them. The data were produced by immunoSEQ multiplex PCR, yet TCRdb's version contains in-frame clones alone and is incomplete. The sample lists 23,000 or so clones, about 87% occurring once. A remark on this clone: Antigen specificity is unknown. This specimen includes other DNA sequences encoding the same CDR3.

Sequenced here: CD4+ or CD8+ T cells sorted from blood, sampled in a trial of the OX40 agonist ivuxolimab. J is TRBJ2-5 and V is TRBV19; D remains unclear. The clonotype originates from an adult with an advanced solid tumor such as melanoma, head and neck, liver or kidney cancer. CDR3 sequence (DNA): TGTGCCAGTAGTAGGCCCCAAGAGACCCAGTACTTC. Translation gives CASSRPQETQYF.